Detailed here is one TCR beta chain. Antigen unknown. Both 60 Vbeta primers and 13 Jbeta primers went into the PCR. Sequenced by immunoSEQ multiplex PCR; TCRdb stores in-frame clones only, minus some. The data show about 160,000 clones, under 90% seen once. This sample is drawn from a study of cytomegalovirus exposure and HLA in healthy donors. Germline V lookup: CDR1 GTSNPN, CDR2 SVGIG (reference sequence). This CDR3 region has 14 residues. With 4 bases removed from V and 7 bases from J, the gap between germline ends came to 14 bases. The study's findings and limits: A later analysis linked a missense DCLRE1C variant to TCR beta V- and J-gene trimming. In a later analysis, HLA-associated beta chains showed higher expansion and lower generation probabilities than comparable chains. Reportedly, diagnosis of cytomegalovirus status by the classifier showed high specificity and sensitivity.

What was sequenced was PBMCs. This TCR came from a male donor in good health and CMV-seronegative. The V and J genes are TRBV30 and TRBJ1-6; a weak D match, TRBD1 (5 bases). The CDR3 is CAWTRQLVNSPLHF. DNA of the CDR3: TGTGCCTGGACCCGACAGTTGGTGAATTCACCCCTCCACTTT.